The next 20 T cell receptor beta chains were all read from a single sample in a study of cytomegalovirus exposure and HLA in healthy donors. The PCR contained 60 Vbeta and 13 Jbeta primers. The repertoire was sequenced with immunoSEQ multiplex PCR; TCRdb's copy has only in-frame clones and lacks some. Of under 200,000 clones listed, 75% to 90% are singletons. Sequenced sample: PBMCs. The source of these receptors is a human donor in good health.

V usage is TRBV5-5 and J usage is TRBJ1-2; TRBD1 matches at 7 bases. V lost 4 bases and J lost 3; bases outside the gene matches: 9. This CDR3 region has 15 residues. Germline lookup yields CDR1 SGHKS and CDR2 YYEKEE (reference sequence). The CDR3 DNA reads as TGTGCCAGCAGCAGCCAGGGACAGACACACTATGGCTACACCTTC. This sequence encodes CASSSQGQTHYGYTF.

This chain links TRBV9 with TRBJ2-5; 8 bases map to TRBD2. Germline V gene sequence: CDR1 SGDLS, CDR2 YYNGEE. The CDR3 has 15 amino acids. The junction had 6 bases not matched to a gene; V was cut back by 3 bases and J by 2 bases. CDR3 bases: TGTGCCAGCAGCGAAACTAGCGGAGATCAAGAGACCCAGTACTTC. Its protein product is CASSETSGDQETQYF.

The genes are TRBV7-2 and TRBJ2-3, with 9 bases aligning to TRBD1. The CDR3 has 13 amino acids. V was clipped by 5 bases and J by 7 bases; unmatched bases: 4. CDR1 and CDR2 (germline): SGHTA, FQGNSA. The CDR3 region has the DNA TGTGCCAGCAGCGAAACAGGGGGCTATACGCAGTATTTT. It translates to CASSETGGYTQYF.

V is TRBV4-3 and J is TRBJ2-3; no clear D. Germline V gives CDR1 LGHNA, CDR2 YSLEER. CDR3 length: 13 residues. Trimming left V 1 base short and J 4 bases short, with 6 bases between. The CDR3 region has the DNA TGCGCCAGCAGCCAAGTAGTCCCAGATACGCAGTATTTT. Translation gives CASSQVVPDTQYF.

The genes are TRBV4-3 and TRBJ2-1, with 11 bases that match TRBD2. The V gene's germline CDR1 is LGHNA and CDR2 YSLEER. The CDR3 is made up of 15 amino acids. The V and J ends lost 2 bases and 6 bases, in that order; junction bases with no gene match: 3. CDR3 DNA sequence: TGCGCCAGCAGCCAACGGCTAGCGGGGGGCAATGAGCAGTTCTTC. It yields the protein CASSQRLAGGNEQFF.

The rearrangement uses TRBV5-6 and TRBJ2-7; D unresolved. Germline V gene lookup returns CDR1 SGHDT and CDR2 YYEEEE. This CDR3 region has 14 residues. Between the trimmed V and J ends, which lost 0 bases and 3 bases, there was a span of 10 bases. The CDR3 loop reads CASSLAPVDYEQYF. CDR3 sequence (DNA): TGTGCCAGCAGCTTGGCCCCAGTTGACTACGAGCAGTACTTC. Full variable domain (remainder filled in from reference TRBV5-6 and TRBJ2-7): DAGVTQSPTHLIKTRGQQVTLRCSPKSGHDTVSWYQQALGQGPQFIFQYYEEEERQRGNFPDRFSGHQFPNYSSELNVNALLLGDSALYLCASSLAPVDYEQYFGPGTRLTVT.

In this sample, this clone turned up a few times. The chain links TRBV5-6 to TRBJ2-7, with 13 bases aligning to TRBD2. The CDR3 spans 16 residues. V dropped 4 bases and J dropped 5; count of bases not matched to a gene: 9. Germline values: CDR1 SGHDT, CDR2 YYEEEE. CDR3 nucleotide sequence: TGTGCCAGCAGCGCGATCGGACTAGCGGGGGTTCACGAGCAGTACTTC. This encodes CASSAIGLAGVHEQYF.

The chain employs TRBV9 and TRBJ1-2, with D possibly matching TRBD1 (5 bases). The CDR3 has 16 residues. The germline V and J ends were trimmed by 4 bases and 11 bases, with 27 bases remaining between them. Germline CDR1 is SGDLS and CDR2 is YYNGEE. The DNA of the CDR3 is TGTGCCAGCAGCCCCCGTACCGGGGGGACCGGCTCCGGTTACACCTTC. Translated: CASSPRTGGTGSGYTF.

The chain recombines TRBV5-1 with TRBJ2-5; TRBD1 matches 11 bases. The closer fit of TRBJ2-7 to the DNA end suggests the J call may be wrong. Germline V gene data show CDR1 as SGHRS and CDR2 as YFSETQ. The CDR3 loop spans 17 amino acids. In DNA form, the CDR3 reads TGCGCCAGCAGCTTGAGGGACAGGGGGGCACACTCCTACGAGCAGTACTTC. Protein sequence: CASSLRDRGAHSYEQYF.

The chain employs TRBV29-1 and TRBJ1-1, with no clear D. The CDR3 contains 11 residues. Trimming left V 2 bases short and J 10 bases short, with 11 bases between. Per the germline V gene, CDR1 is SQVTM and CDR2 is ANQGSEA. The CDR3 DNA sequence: TGCAGCGTTGAAATGGGGAGGACAGCTTTCTTT. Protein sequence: CSVEMGRTAFF. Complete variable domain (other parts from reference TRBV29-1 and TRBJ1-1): SAVISQKPSRDICQRGTSLTIQCQVDSQVTMMFWYRQQPGQSLTLIATANQGSEATYESGFVIDKFPISRPNLTFSTLTVSNMSPEDSSIYLCSVEMGRTAFFGQGTRLTVV.

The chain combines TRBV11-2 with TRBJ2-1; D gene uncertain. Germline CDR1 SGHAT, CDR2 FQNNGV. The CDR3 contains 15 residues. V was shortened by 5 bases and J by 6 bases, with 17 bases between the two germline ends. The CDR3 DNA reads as TGTGCCAGCAGCCCCTATGTTGGGCAGAGCAATGAGCAGTTCTTC. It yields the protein CASSPYVGQSNEQFF.

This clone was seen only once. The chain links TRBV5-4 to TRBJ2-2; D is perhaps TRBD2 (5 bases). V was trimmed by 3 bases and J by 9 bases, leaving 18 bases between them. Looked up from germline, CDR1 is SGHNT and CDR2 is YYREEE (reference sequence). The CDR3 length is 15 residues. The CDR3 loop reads CASSWPGRDSRELFF. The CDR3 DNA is TGTGCCAGCAGCTGGCCCGGACGGGATTCCCGGGAGCTGTTTTTT.

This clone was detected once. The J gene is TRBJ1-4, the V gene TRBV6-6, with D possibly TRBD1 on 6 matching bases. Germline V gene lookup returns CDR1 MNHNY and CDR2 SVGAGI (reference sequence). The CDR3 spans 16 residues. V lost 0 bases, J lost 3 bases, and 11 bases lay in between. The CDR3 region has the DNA TGTGCCAGCAGTTACTCCGGGGGGGCGCCTAATGAAAAACTGTTTTTT. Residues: CASSYSGGAPNEKLFF.

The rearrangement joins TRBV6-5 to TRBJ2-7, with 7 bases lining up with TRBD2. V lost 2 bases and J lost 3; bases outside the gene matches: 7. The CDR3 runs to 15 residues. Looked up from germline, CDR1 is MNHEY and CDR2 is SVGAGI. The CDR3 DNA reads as TGTGCCAGCAGTTACCTCACTAGCGCGAGCTACGAGCAGTACTTC. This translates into CASSYLTSASYEQYF.

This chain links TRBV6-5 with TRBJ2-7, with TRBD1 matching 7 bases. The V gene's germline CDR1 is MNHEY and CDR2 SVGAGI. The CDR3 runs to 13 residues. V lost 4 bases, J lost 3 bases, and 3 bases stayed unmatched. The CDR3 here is CASSSGQNYEQYF. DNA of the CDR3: TGTGCCAGCAGTTCGGGACAGAACTACGAGCAGTACTTC.

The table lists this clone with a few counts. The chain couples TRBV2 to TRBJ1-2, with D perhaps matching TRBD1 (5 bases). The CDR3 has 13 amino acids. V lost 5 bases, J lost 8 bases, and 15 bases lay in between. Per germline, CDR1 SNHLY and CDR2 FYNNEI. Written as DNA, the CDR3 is TGTGCCAGCAGTCGACAGACGGCCGAGGGCTACACCTTC. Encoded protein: CASSRQTAEGYTF.

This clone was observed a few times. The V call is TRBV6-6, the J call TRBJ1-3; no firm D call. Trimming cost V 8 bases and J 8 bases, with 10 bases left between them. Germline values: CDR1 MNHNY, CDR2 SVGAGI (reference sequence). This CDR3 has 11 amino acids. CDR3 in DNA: TGTGCCAGCCTGTTAACGGACACCATATATTTT. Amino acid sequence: CASLLTDTIYF.

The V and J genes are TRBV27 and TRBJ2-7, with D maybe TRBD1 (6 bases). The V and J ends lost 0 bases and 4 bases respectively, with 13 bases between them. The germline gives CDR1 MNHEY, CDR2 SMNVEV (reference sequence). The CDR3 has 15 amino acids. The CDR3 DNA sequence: TGTGCCAGCAGTTTATCCAATGGCAGGGGTTACGAGCAGTACTTC. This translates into CASSLSNGRGYEQYF.

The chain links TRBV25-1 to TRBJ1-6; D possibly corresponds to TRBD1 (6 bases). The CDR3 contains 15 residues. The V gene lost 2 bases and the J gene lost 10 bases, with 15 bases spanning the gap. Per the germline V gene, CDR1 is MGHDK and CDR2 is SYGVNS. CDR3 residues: CASSERMRGGSPLHF. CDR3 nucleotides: TGTGCCAGCAGTGAAAGGATGAGGGGGGGGTCACCCCTCCACTTT. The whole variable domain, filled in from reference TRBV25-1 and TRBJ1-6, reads EADIYQTPRYLVIGTGKKITLECSQTMGHDKMYWYQQDPGMELHLIHYSYGVNSTEKGDLSSESTVSRIRTEHFPLTLESARPSHTSQYLCASSERMRGGSPLHFGNGTRLTVT.

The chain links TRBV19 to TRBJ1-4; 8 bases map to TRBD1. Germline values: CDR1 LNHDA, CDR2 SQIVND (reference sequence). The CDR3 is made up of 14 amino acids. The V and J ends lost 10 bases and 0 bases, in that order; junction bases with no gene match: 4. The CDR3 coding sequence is TGTGCCACCTCGGACAGGGCAACTAATGAAAAACTGTTTTTT. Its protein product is CATSDRATNEKLFF.